The 13 T cell receptor beta chains below were found in one sample sequenced in a study of human T cells and chemical hapten exposure. The sample's time point: patch test 1, 2 weeks after DPC sensitization. Treatment of the sample: therapeutic diphenylcyclopropenone sensitization with weekly scalp DPC. TCRdb used MiXCR to reprocess the RACE reads, holding one entry per CDR3 protein. The repertoire holds some 83,000 distinct CDR3 sequences, with roughly 10% as singletons. The specimen comprised whole blood, sampled in connection with sensitization to the hapten diphenylcyclopropenone (DPC). The receptor set was obtained from a woman aged 45-60 years with alopecia areata. Some clones in this sample may be carry-over from other donors' samples.

This clonotype occurred many times. The rearrangement joins TRBV18 to TRBJ1-4; a possible D gene is TRBD1 (6 bases). V lost 3 bases and J 4 bases, leaving 12 bases between the germline ends. This CDR3 has 15 amino acids. CDR1 and CDR2 (germline): KGHSH, LQKENI. Written as DNA, the CDR3 is TGTGCCAGCTCACCGACAGGAGGGGGTAATGAAAAACTGTTTTTT. Translation gives CASSPTGGGNEKLFF.

This chain links TRBV28 with TRBJ2-3, with 7 bases matching TRBD1. The CDR3 loop spans 15 amino acids. J lost 6 bases, V lost 7 bases, and 13 bases had no gene match. Germline loops: CDR1 MDHEN, CDR2 SYDVKM. CDR3 in amino acids: CASIPTLDRVDTQYF. The DNA for the CDR3 is TGTGCCAGCATTCCGACACTAGACAGGGTTGATACGCAGTATTTT.

This clonotype was counted between two and nine times. This chain joins TRBV29-1 and TRBJ2-5, with a weak D call TRBD1 (6 bases). Between the trimmed V and J ends, which lost 6 bases and 5 bases, there was a span of 19 bases. CDR3 length: 14 residues. Germline CDR1 reads SQVTM; CDR2 reads ANQGSEA. The DNA of the CDR3 is TGCAGCGTCGTTAGACAGGTTCGAGGGGAGACCCAGTACTTC. This codes for CSVVRQVRGETQYF.

This clonotype was detected only a few times. The V gene is TRBV5-1, the J gene TRBJ2-5; D is possibly TRBD1 or TRBD2 (5 bases each). The V gene's germline CDR1 is SGHRS and CDR2 YFSETQ. The CDR3 covers 14 residues. Trimming took off 3 bases at V and 4 bases at J, with 13 bases between the two ends. The CDR3 region is CASSSAGTRETQYF. The CDR3 nucleotides are TGCGCCAGCAGCTCGGCCGGGACGAGAGAGACCCAGTACTTC.

The CDR3 nucleotides read TGTGCCAGCAGCCAAGCGGGTACCGAAGCTTTCTTT. This gives the protein CASSQAGTEAFF. The chain has TRBV4-2 and TRBJ1-1; D is unclear. Germline-derived CDR1 and CDR2 are LGHNA and YNFKEQ. Trimming stripped 1 base from V and 8 bases from J, with 8 bases between. The CDR3 is made up of 12 amino acids.

Ten or more counts support this clonotype. The chain employs TRBV29-1 and TRBJ2-7, with 11 bases identical to TRBD1. The CDR3 spans 13 residues. V lost 4 bases and J lost 8; bases outside the gene matches: 7. Germline CDR1 reads SQVTM; CDR2 reads ANQGSEA. This chain's CDR3 is CSVVGTGGTKQYF. In DNA, the CDR3 is TGCAGCGTTGTAGGGACAGGGGGTACCAAGCAGTACTTC.

The table lists this clonotype with many counts. This chain uses TRBV6-1 with TRBJ2-3, with 7 bases lining up with TRBD1. Per germline, CDR1 MNHNS and CDR2 SASEGT. Unmatched junction bases numbered 11, after V lost 8 bases and J lost 3 bases. This CDR3 is 15 amino acids long. The CDR3 loop is CASLRGGAGTDTQYF. The CDR3, as DNA: TGTGCCAGCTTAAGAGGGGGCGCCGGTACAGATACGCAGTATTTT.

The genes are TRBV2 and TRBJ2-1; D is possibly TRBD1 (5 bases). Germline lookup yields CDR1 SNHLY and CDR2 FYNNEI. The CDR3 runs to 15 residues. V was clipped by 5 bases and J by 0 bases, with 11 bases between them. Here the CDR3 reads CASSPDRSSYNEQFF. CDR3 DNA sequence: TGTGCCAGCAGTCCAGACAGAAGCTCCTACAATGAGCAGTTCTTC.

As DNA, the CDR3 is TGCAGTGCTAGACTGACAGCGAACACTGAAGCTTTCTTT. Encoded protein: CSARLTANTEAFF. The chain employs TRBV20-1 and TRBJ1-1; TRBD1 is a possible D gene (5 bases). In germline, CDR1 is DFQATT, CDR2 SNEGSKA (reference sequence). V lost 2 bases, J lost 1 base, and 8 bases lay in between. This CDR3 region has 13 residues.

This clonotype came up many times. V and J are TRBV29-1 and TRBJ2-7, with 10 bases that match TRBD1. Germline V gives CDR1 SQVTM, CDR2 ANQGSEA. CDR3 length: 13 amino acids. J gave up 0 bases and V 7 bases, and 3 bases lay outside the gene matches. CDR3 nucleotides: TGCAGCGGACAGGGGGCGAGCTCCTACGAGCAGTACTTC. Translation: CSGQGASSYEQYF.

This clonotype was recorded many times. This chain uses TRBV20-1 with TRBJ1-5; 9 nucleotides line up with TRBD1. The germline V gene encodes CDR1 DFQATT and CDR2 SNEGSKA (reference sequence). Trimming took 2 bases from V and 3 from J; bases not matched to a gene: 8. The CDR3 has 16 amino acids. This CDR3 reads CSARPRQGVHNQPQHF. The CDR3, as DNA: TGCAGTGCTAGACCCCGACAGGGGGTACACAATCAGCCCCAGCATTTT.

This clonotype was found many times. The chain links TRBV18 to TRBJ1-4; 10 bases map to TRBD1. In germline, CDR1 is KGHSH, CDR2 LQKENI. The CDR3 totals 15 residues. The V gene end was trimmed by 4 bases and the J gene end by 6 bases; junction bases not matched to a gene: 5. CDR3 in amino acids: CASSLNDRGHEKLFF. In DNA, the CDR3 is TGTGCCAGCTCACTCAACGACAGGGGGCATGAAAAACTGTTTTTT.

This clonotype has a handful of counts. The rearrangement links TRBV11-2 to TRBJ1-2, with D maybe TRBD1 (5 bases). V was cut by 0 bases and J by 8 bases, with 10 bases left in between. This CDR3 has 13 amino acids. Germline values: CDR1 SGHAT, CDR2 FQNNGV. CDR3 sequence reads: CASSLDAGLGYTF. For the CDR3, the DNA is TGTGCCAGCAGCTTAGATGCAGGGCTGGGCTACACCTTC.